This T cell receptor beta chain is from a study of breast tumors, draining lymph nodes, adjacent tissues. Study conclusions and caveats: Luminal-like breast cancer showed significantly higher tumor–nontumor repertoire similarity than basal-like. Tumor T cell lymph node origin was a supported hypothesis, not proven.

This CDR3 has 16 amino acids. Germline V CDR1 and CDR2: SGHDT, YYEEEE. After removal of 3 bases from V and 7 bases from J, the junction contained 10 bases not matched to a gene. MiXCR, applied by TCRdb to the multiplex PCR reads, yields one record per CDR3 protein. This sample has 75,000 to 100,000 distinct CDR3 sequences, with approximately 20% found just once. Axillary draining lymph nodes of breast cancer patients supplied the node samples. Regarding this clonotype: Its target is unknown.

The receptor was isolated from a female donor with breast cancer. Some clones in this sample may be carry-over from other donors' samples. The chain uses TRBV5-6 and TRBJ2-4; 10 bases match TRBD1. The sequencing input was axillary lymph node tissue. The CDR3 region is CASSYRVGQGRNIQYF. CDR3 sequence (DNA): TGTGCCAGCAGCTACAGAGTGGGACAGGGGAGGAACATTCAGTACTTC.